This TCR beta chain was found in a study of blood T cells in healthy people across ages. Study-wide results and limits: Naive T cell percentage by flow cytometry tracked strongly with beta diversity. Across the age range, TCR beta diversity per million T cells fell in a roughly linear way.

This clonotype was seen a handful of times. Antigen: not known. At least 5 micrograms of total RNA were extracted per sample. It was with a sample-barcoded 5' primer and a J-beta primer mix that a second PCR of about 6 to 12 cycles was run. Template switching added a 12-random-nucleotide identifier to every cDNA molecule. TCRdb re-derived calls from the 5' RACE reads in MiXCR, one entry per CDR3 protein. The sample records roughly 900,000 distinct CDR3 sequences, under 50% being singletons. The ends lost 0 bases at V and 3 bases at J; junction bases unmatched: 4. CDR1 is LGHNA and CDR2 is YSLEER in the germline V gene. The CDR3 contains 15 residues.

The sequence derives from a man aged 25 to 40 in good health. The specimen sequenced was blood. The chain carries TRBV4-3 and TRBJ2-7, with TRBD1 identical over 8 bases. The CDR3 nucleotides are TGCGCCAGCAGCCAAGATGGACAGGGATTCTACGAGCAGTACTTC. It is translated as CASSQDGQGFYEQYF.